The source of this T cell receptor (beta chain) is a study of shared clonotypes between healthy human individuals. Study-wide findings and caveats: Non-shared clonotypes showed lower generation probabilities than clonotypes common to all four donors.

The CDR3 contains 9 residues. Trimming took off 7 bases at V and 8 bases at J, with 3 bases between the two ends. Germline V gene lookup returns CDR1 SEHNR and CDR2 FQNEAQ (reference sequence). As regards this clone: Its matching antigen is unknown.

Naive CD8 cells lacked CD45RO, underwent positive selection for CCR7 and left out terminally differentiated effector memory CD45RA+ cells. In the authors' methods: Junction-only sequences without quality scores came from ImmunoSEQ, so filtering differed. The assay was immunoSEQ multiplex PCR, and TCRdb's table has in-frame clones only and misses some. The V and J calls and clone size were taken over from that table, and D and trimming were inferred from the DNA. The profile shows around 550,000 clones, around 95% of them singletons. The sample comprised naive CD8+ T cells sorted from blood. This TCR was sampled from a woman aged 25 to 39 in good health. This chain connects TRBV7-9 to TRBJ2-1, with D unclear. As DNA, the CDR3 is TGTGCCAGCAACGATGAGCAGTTCTTC. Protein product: CASNDEQFF.